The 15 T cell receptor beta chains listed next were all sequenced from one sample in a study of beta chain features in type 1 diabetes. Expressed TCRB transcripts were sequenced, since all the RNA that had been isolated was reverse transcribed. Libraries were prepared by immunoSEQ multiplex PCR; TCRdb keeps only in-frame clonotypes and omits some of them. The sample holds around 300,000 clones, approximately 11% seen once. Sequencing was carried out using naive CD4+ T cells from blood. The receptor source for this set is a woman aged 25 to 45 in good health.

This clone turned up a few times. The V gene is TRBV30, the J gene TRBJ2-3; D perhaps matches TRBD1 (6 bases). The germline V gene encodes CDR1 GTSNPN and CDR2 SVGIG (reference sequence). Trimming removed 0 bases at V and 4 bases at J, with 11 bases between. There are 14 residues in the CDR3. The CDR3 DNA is TGTGCCTGGAGTGTAGGGGGAGCAGCAGATACGCAGTATTTT. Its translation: CAWSVGGAADTQYF.

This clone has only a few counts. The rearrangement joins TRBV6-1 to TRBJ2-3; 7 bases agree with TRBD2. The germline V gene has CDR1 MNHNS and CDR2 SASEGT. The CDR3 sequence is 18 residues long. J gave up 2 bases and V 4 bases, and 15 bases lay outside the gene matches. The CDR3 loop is CASSGSKEAGTHTDTQYF. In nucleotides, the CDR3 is TGTGCCAGCAGTGGCTCCAAAGAAGCGGGAACCCACACAGATACGCAGTATTTT.

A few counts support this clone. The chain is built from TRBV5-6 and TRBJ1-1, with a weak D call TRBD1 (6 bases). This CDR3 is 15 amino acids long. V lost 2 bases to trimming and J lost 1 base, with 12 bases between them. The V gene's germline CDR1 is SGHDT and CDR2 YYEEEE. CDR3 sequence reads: CASSLFGGENTEAFF. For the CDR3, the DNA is TGTGCCAGCAGCTTATTTGGGGGCGAGAACACTGAAGCTTTCTTT.

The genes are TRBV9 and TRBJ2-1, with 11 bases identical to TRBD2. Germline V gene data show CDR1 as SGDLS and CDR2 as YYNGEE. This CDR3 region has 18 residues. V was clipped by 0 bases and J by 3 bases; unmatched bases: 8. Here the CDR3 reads CASSVGLAGNPGYNEQFF. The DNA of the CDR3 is TGTGCCAGCAGCGTAGGACTAGCGGGAAACCCCGGCTACAATGAGCAGTTCTTC.

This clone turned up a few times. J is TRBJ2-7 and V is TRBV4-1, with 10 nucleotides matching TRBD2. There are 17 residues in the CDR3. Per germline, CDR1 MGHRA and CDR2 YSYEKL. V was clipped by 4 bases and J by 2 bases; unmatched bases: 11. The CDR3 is CASSLQGSSGSPYEQYF. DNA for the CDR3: TGCGCCAGCAGCCTACAGGGCTCTAGCGGGAGTCCCTACGAGCAGTACTTC.

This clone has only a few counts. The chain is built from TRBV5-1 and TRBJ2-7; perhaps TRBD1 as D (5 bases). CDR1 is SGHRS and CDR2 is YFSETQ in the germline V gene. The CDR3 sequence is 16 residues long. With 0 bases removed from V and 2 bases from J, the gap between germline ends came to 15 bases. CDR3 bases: TGCGCCAGCAGCTTGGCCCTGCAGGGCGGACCCTACGAGCAGTACTTC. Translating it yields CASSLALQGGPYEQYF.

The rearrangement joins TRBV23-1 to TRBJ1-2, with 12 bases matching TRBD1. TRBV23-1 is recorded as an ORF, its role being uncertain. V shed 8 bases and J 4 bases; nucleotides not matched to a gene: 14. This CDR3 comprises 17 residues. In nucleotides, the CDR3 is TGCGCCAGCGAGGCGCGGGACAGGGGGCAATTAGGCTATGGCTACACCTTC. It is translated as CASEARDRGQLGYGYTF.

DNA for the CDR3: TGTGCCAGCAGTCCCTGGGACAGCCGGAGATCCGGGGAGCTGTTTTTT. Its translation is CASSPWDSRRSGELFF. J is TRBJ2-2 and V is TRBV28; TRBD1 aligns across 7 bases. The CDR3 spans 16 residues. The V segment lost 5 bases and the J segment 6 bases; nucleotides outside the gene matches: 12. CDR1 and CDR2 (germline): MDHEN, SYDVKM.

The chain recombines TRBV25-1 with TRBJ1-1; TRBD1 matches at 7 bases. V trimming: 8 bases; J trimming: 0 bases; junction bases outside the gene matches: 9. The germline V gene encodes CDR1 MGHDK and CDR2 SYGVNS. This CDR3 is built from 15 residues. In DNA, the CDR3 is TGTGCCAGCCCACAGACCGGGACAGTGAACACTGAAGCTTTCTTT. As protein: CASPQTGTVNTEAFF. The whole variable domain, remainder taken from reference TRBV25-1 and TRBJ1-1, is EADIYQTPRYLVIGTGKKITLECSQTMGHDKMYWYQQDPGMELHLIHYSYGVNSTEKGDLSSESTVSRIRTEHFPLTLESARPSHTSQYLCASPQTGTVNTEAFFGQGTRLTVV.

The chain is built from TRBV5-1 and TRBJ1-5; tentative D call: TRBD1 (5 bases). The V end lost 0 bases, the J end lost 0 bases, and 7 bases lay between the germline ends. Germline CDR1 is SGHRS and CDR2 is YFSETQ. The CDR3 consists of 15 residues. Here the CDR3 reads CASSLGGDSNQPQHF. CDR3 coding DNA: TGCGCCAGCAGCTTGGGGGGGGATAGCAATCAGCCCCAGCATTTT.

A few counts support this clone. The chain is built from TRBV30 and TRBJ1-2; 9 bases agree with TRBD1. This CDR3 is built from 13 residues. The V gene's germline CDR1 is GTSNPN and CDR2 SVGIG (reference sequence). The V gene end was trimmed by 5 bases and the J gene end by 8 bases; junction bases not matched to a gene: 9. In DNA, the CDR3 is TGTGCCTGGGTTATGCCGGGACAGGGCGGCTACACCTTC. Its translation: CAWVMPGQGGYTF.

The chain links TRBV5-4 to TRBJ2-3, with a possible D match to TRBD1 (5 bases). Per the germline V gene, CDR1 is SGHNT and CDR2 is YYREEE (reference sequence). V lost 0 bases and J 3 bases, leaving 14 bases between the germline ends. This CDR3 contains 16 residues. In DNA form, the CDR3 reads TGTGCCAGCAGCTTGGTGACAGCCCCAAGGACAGATACGCAGTATTTT. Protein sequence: CASSLVTAPRTDTQYF. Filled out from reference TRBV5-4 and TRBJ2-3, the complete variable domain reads ETGVTQSPTHLIKTRGQQVTLRCSSQSGHNTVSWYQQALGQGPQFIFQYYREEENGRGNFPPRFSGLQFPNYSSELNVNALELDDSALYLCASSLVTAPRTDTQYFGPGTRLTVL.

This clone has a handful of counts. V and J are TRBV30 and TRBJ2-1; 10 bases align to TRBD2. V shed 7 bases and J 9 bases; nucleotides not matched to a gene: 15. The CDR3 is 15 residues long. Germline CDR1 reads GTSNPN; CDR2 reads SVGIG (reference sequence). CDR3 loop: CASSGRAVPVGEQFF. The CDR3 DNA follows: TGTGCCTCAAGCGGGAGGGCCGTTCCGGTGGGTGAGCAGTTCTTC. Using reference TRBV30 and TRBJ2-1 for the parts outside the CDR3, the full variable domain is SQTIHQWPATLVQPVGSPLSLECTVEGTSNPNLYWYRQAAGRGLQLLFYSVGIGQISSEVPQNLSASRPQDRQFILSSKKLLLSDSGFYLCASSGRAVPVGEQFFGPGTRLTVL.

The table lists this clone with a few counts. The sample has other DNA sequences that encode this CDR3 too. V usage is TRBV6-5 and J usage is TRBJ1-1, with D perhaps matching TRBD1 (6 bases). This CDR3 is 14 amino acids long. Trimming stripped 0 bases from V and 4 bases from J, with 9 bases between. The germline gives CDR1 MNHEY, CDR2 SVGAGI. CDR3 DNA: TGTGCCAGCAGTTACTCACAGGGCGGCACTGAAGCTTTCTTT. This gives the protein CASSYSQGGTEAFF.

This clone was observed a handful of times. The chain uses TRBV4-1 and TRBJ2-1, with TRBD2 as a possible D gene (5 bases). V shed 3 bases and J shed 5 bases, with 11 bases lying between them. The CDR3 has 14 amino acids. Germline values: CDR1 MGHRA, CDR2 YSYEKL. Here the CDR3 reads CASSHPGKDNEQFF. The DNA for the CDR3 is TGCGCCAGCAGCCACCCCGGGAAGGACAATGAGCAGTTCTTC.